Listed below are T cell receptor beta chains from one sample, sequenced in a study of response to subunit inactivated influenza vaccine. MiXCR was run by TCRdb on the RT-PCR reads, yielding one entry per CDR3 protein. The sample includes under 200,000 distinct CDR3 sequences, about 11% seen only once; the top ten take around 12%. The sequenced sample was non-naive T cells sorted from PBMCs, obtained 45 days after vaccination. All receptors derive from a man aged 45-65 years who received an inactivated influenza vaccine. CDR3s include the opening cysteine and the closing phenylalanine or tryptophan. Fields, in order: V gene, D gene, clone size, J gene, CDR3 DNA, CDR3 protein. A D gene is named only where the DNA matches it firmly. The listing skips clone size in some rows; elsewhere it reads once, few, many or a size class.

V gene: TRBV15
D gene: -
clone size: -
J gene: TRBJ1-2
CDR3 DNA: TGTGCCACCAGCAGAGAATACGCAGGGAACTATGGCTACACCTTC
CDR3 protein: CATSREYAGNYGYTF

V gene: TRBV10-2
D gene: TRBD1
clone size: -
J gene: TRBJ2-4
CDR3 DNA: TGCGCCAGCAGTCAGGGGGCGAACATTCAGTACTTC
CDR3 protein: CASSQGANIQYF

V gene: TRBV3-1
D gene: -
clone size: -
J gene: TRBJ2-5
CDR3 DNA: TGTGCCAGCAGCCTAAAGGGTGGAAAAGAGACCCAGTACTTC
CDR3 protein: CASSLKGGKETQYF

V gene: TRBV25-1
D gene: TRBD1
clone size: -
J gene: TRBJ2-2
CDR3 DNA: TGTGCCAGCAGTGGTAGATTGGACAGGGAAGACACCGGGGAGCTGTTTTTT
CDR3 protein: CASSGRLDREDTGELFF

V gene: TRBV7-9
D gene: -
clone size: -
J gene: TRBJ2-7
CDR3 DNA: TGTGCCAGCAGCTTAGCGAGGGGGGGCAGCTACGAGCAGTACTTC
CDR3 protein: CASSLARGGSYEQYF

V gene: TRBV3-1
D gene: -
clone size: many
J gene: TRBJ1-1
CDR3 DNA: TGTGCCAGCACCCGAGGGGGGACCACTGAAGCTTTCTTT
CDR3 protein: CASTRGGTTEAFF

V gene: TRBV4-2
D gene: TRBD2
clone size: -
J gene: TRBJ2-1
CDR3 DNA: TGTGCCAGCAGCCAAGCGGCGGGGGGGGCCTACAATGAGCAGTTCTTC
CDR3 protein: CASSQAAGGAYNEQFF

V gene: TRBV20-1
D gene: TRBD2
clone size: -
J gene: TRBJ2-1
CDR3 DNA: TGCAGTGCCAAACAAATGGGGCTAGCGGGAGGGAATGAGCAGTTCTTC
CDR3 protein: CSAKQMGLAGGNEQFF

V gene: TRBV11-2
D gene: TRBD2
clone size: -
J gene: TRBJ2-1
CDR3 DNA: TGTGCCAGCAGCTTAGGTACCGGGACTAGCTTTGGCAATGAGCAGTTCTTC
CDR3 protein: CASSLGTGTSFGNEQFF

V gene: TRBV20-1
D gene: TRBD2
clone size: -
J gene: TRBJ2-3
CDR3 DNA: TGCAGTGCCCCTATTTATGCTAGCGGTAACACAGATACGCAGTATTTT
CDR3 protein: CSAPIYASGNTDTQYF

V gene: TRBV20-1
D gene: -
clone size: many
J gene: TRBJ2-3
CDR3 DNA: TGCAGTGCTGACCAGCGGGCCCGCACAGATACGCAGTATTTT
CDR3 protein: CSADQRARTDTQYF

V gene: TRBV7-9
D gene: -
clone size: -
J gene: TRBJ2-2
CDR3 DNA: TGTGCCAGCAAAGCGAACACCGGGGAGCTGTTTTTT
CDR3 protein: CASKANTGELFF

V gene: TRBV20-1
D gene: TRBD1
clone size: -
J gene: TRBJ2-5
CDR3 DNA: TGCAGTGCTATCCGGGACAGGGGCCGACCTTGGGAGACCCAGTACTTC
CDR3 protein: CSAIRDRGRPWETQYF

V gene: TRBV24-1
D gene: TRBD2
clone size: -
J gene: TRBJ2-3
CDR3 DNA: TGTGCCACCAGTGAATTAGCGGGCGCGCAGTATTTT
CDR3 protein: CATSELAGAQYF

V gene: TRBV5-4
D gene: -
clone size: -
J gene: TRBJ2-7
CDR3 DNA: TGTGCCAGCAGCTTGGGAGGAGGGGAGGACGAGCAGTACTTC
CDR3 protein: CASSLGGGEDEQYF

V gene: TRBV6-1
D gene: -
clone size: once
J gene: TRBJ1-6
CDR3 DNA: TGTGCCAGCAGTCAACTACATACTTGGGATTCACCCCTCCACTTT
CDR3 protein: CASSQLHTWDSPLHF

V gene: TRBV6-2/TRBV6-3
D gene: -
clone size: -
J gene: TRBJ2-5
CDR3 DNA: TGTGCCAGCAGTTACTCTAGGTTCCAAGAGACCCAGTACTTC
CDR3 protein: CASSYSRFQETQYF

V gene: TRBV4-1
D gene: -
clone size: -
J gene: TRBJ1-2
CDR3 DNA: TGCGCCAGCAGCCAGTCCGCCCTTAGGGGCGGCTACACCTTC
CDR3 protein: CASSQSALRGGYTF

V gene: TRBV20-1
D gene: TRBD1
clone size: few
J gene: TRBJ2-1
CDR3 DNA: TGCAGTGCTAGGGCCGGGACAGGGGTCCACAATGAGCAGTTCTTC
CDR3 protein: CSARAGTGVHNEQFF

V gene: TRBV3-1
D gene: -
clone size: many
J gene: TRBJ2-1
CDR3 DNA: TGTGCCAGCAGCCAGAGCCTCTACTCCTACAATGAGCAGTTCTTC
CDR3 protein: CASSQSLYSYNEQFF

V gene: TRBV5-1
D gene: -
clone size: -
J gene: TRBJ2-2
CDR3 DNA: TGCGCCATCAGCTTGAGGCTGCTCGTCTGGGAGCTGTTTTTT
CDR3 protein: CAISLRLLVWELFF

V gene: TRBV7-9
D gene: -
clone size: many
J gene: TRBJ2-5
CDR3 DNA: TGTGCCAGCAGCGATAGGGGCAAAGGGGAGACCCAGTACTTC
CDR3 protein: CASSDRGKGETQYF

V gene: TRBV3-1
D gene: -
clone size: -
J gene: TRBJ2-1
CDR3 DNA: TGTGCCAGCAGCCAAGGACAGCCCTCCGGGATGGATGAGCAGTTCTTC
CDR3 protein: CASSQGQPSGMDEQFF

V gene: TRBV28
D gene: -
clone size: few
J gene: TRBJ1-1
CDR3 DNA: TGTGCCAGCAGTTACCTCTTTCAGAACCTGAACACTGAAGCTTTCTTT
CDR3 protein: CASSYLFQNLNTEAFF

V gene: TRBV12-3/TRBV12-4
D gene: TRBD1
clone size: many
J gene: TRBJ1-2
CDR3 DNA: TGTGCCAGCAGTGCCGGGACAGGAATAGGGGGCTACACCTTC
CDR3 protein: CASSAGTGIGGYTF

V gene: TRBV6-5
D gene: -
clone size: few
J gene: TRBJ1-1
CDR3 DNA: TGTGCCAGCAGTTACTCTAGGCAGGGCTGGCGGGGGAACACTGAAGCTTTCTTT
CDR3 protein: CASSYSRQGWRGNTEAFF

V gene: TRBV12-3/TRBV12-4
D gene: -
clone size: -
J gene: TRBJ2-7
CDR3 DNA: TGTGCCAGCAGTGCGGCAGGGGCAGGCGAGCAGTACTTC
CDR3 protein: CASSAAGAGEQYF

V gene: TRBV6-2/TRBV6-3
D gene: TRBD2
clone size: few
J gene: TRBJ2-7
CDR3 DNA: TGTGCCAGCAGCAAGCTAGCGGGGGCCCCCTACGAGCAGTACTTC
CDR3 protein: CASSKLAGAPYEQYF

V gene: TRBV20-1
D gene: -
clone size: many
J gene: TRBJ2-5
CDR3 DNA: TGCAGTGCTAGACCCAAGGGGGAGACCCAGTACTTC
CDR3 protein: CSARPKGETQYF

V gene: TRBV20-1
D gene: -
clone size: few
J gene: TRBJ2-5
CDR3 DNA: TGCAGTGCTAGAGATCGGGGGAGTTTAGAGACCCAGTACTTC
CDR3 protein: CSARDRGSLETQYF

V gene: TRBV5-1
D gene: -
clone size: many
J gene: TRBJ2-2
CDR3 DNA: TGCGCCAGCAGCTTGGAACTTTACACCGGGGAGCTGTTTTTT
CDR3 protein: CASSLELYTGELFF

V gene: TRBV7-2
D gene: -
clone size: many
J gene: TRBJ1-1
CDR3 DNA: TGTGCCAGCAGCCGGGGGGTGGGTGTCGCTTTCTTT
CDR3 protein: CASSRGVGVAFF

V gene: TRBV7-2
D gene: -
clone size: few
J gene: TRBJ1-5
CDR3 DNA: TGTGCCAGCAGCAGAGCGTATAGCAATCAGCCCCAGCATTTT
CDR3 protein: CASSRAYSNQPQHF

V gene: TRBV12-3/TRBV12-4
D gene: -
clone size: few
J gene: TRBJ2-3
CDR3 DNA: TGTGCCAGCAGTCCTAGCACAGTTAGCACAGATACGCAGTATTTT
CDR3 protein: CASSPSTVSTDTQYF

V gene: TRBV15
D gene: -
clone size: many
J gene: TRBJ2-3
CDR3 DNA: TGTGCCACCAGTAGGGGCTACACAGATACGCAGTATTTT
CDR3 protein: CATSRGYTDTQYF

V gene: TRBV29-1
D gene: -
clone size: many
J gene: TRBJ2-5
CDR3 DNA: TGCAGCGTTCAAGAAGAGACCCAGTACTTC
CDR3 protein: CSVQEETQYF

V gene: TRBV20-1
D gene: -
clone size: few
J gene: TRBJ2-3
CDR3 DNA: TGCAGTGCTCCTATACCTAGCACAGATACGCAGTATTTT
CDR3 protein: CSAPIPSTDTQYF

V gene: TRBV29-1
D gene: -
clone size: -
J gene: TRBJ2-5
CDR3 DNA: TGCAGCGTTGAAGATTCCGGGATCCAAGAGACCCAGTACTTC
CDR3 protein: CSVEDSGIQETQYF

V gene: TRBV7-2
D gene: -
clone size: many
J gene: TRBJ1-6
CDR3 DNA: TGTGCCAGCAGCTTAGAACTGACACTTAATTCACCCCTCCACTTT
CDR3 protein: CASSLELTLNSPLHF

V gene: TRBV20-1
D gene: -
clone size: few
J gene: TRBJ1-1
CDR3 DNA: TGCAGTGCTAGACCTCTGATCGCCGGGACACTGAACACTGAAGCTTTCTTT
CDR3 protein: CSARPLIAGTLNTEAFF

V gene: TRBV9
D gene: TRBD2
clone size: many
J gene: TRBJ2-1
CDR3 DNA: TGTGCCAGCAGCCCCCGACCTAGCGGATCCTACAATGAGCAGTTCTTC
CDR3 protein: CASSPRPSGSYNEQFF

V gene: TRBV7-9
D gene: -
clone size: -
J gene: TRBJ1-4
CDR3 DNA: TGTGCCAGCGGAATGGACACCGATAATGAAAAACTGTTTTTT
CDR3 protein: CASGMDTDNEKLFF

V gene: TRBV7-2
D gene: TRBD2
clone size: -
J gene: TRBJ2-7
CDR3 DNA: TGTGCCAGCAGTAACCAGCGGGGGGGCTTTTTTGAGCAGTACTTC
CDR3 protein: CASSNQRGGFFEQYF

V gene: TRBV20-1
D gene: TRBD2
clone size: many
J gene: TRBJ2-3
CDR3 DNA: TGCAGTGCTCACGCGGCGCGGGAGGGCCACACAGATACGCAGTATTTT
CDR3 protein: CSAHAAREGHTDTQYF

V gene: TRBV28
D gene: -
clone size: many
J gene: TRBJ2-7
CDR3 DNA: TGTGCCAGCAGTTCGGGGTGGTCCTACGAGCAGTACTTC
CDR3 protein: CASSSGWSYEQYF

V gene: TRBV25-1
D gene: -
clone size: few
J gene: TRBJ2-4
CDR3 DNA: TGTGCCAGCAGTGAGGGGGCCCGGTATCGTCAGTACTTC
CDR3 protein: CASSEGARYRQYF

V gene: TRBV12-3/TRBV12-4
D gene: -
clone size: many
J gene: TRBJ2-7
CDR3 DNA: TGTGCCAGCAGTTTAGAGGGCGGGGTCGGCGAGCAGTACTTC
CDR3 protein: CASSLEGGVGEQYF

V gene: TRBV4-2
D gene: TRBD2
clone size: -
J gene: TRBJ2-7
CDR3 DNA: TGTGCCAGCAGCCCAGAGATAGGACTAGCGGGCTACGAGCAGTACTTC
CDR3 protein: CASSPEIGLAGYEQYF

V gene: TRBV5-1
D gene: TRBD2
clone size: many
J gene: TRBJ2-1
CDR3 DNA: TGCGCCAGCAGCCTCACGGGACTAGCGAACTACAATGAGCAGTTCTTC
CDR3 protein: CASSLTGLANYNEQFF

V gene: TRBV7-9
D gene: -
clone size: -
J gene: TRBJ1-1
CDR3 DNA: TGTGCCAGCAGCTTACACGGGAAGAACGCTGAAGCTTTCTTT
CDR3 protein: CASSLHGKNAEAFF